The T cell receptor (beta chain) described here comes from a study of human T cells and chemical hapten exposure. The wider study: From small differences in pooled library volume came most of the variation in per-sample TCR yields.

The library attached unique molecular identifiers to individual cDNA molecules. The authors' processing: A per-sample median of about 94,000 TCRs was observed, with counts ranging from roughly 20,000 to 750,000. TCRdb reprocessed the RACE reads with MiXCR, giving one entry per CDR3 protein. TCRdb's processing, not the authors' own work, is the source of the V and J calls. The repertoire holds tens of thousands of distinct CDR3 sequences, with over 8.5% as singletons. The CDR3 is 14 amino acids. V was pared by 6 bases and J by 3 bases, with 5 bases of the junction left unmatched. Germline CDR1 is MNHEY and CDR2 is SVGAGI. Findings and caveats of the study: With regard to DPC sensitization, TCRs above 1 in 1000 frequency did not change.

Time point in this sample: healthy volunteer bleed at 6 weeks. Unseparated into fractions, whole blood served as the source from which total RNA was extracted. To note about this clonotype: The antigen remains unidentified.

The sequence was collected from a male donor in good health. Some clones in this sample may be carry-over from other donors' samples. The gene calls are TRBV6-5 and TRBJ2-5, with 9 bases matching TRBD1. Sequencing was performed on whole blood. In DNA, the CDR3 is TGTGCCAGCAGGCGGTGGACAGGGGAAGAGACCCAGTACTTC. It codes for CASRRWTGEETQYF.